This entry is about one T cell receptor (beta chain). This entry belongs to a study of blood T cell repertoires in COVID-19. Germline CDR1 MDHEN, CDR2 SYDVKM. CDR3 length: 13 residues. The V and J ends lost 6 bases and 2 bases respectively, with 10 bases between them. Profiled with immunoSEQ multiplex PCR; TCRdb holds only in-frame clones, not every one. This sample has tens of thousands of clones, with around 88% found just once. This sequence originates from a man in his sixties or seventies with active or convalescent COVID-19. The specimen was peripheral blood. This chain joins TRBV28 and TRBJ1-2; D call uncertain. The CDR3, as DNA: TGTGCCAGCAGGAAGGAGGCAAACTATGGCTACACCTTC. This encodes CASRKEANYGYTF.